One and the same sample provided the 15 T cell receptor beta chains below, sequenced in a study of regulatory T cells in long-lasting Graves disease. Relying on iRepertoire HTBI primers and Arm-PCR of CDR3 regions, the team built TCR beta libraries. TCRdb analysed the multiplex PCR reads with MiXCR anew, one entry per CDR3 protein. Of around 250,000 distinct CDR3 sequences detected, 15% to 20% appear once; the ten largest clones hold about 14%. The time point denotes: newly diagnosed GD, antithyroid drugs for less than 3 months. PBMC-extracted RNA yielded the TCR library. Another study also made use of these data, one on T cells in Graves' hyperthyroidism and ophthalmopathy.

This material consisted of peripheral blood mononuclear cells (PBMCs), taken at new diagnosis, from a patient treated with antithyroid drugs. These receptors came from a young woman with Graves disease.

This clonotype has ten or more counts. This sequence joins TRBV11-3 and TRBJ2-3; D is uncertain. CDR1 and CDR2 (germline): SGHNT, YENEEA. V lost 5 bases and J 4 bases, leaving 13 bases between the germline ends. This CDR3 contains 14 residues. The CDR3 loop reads CASSPPSSPDTQYF. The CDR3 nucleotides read TGTGCCAGCAGCCCCCCTAGTTCCCCAGATACGCAGTATTTT.

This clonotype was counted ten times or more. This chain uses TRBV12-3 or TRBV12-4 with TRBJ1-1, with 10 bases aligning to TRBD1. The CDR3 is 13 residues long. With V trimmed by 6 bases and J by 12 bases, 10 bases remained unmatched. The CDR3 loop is CASSPDRGRVPFF. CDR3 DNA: TGTGCCAGCAGCCCTGACAGGGGGCGCGTTCCTTTCTTT.

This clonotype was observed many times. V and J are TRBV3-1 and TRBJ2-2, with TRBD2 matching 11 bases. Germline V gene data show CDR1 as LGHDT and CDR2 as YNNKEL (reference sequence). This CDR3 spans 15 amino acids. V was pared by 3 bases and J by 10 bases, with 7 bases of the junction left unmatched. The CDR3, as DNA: TGTGCCAGCAGCCACGGTCTAGCGGGGGGAGAGGAGCTGTTTTTT. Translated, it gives CASSHGLAGGEELFF. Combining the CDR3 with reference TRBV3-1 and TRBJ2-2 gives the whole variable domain DTAVSQTPKYLVTQMGNDKSIKCEQNLGHDTMYWYKQDSKKFLKIMFSYNNKELIINETVPNRFSPKSPDKAHLNLHINSLELGDSAVYFCASSHGLAGGEELFFGEGSRLTVL.

In DNA, the CDR3 is TGCAGTGCTAGAGGCCCAATCCGGGACAGGGCTGAAGCTTTCTTT. Amino acid sequence: CSARGPIRDRAEAFF. This chain links TRBV20-1 with TRBJ1-1; 9 bases align to TRBD1. The CDR3 contains 15 residues. Germline CDR1 is DFQATT and CDR2 is SNEGSKA (reference sequence). J lost 6 bases, V lost 1 base, and 9 bases had no gene match.

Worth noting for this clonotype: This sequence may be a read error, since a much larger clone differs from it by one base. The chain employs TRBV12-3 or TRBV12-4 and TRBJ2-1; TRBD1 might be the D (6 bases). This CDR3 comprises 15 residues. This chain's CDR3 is CAGSIHGQKYNEQFF. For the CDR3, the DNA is TGTGCCGGCAGTATTCACGGACAGAAATACAATGAGCAGTTCTTC.

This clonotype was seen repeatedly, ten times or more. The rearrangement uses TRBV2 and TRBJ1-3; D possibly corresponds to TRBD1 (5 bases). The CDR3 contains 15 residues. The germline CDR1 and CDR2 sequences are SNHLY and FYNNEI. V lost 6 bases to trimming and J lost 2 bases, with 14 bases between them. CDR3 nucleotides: TGTGCCAGCAGCGGGAAGGGACGCACTGGAAACACCATATATTTT. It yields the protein CASSGKGRTGNTIYF.

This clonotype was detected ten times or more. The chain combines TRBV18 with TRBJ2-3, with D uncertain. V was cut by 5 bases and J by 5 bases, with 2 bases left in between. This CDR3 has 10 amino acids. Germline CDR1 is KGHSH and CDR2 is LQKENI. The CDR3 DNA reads TGTGCCAGCTCAAAAGATACGCAGTATTTT. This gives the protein CASSKDTQYF.

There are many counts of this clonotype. The CDR3 loop is CSAVTLGAGGPNEQFF. The CDR3 DNA sequence: TGCAGTGCCGTAACCCTCGGAGCGGGGGGTCCCAATGAGCAGTTCTTC. This sequence joins TRBV20-1 and TRBJ2-1; 9 bases map to TRBD2. The ends lost 6 bases at V and 6 bases at J; junction bases unmatched: 15. CDR3 length equals 16 residues. Germline CDR1 DFQATT, CDR2 SNEGSKA (reference sequence).

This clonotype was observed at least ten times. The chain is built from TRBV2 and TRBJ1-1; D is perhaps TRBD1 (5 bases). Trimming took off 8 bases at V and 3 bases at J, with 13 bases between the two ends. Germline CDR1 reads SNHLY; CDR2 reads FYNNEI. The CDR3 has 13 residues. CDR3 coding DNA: TGTGCCAGCTTGGGCCCCAGGGACACTGAAGCTTTCTTT. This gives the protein CASLGPRDTEAFF. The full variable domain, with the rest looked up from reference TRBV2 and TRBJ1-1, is EPEVTQTPSHQVTQMGQEVILRCVPISNHLYFYWYRQILGQKVEFLVSFYNNEISEKSEIFDDQFSVERPDGSNFTLKIRSTKLEDSAMYFCASLGPRDTEAFFGQGTRLTVV.

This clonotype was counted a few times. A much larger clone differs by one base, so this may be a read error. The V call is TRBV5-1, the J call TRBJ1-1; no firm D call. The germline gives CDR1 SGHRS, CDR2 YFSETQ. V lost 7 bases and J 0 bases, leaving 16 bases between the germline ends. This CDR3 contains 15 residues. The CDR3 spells CASWASPALNTEAFF. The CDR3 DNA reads TGCGCCAGCTGGGCTTCCCCCGCTCTGAACACTGAAGCTTTCTTT. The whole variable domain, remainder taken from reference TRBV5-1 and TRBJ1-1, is KAGVTQTPRYLIKTRGQQVTLSCSPISGHRSVSWYQQTPGQGLQFLFEYFSETQRNKGNFPGRFSGRQFSNSRSEMNVSTLELGDSALYLCASWASPALNTEAFFGQGTRLTVV.

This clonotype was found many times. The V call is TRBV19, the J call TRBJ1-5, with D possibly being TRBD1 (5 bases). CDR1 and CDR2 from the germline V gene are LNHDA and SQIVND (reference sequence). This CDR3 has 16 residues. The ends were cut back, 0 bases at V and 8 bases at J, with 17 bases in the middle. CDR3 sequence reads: CASSIDHGGLTEPQHF. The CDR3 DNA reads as TGTGCCAGTAGTATAGATCACGGGGGGTTGACGGAGCCCCAGCATTTT.

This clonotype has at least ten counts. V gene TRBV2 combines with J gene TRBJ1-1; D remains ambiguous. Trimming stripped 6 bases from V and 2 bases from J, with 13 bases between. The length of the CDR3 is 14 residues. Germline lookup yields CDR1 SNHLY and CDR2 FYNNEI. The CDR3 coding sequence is TGTGCCAGCAGGGCTAGTTGGGAAAACACTGAAGCTTTCTTT. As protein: CASRASWENTEAFF.

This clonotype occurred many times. CDR3 region: CASSLGVQPTDTQYF. In DNA form, the CDR3 reads TGTGCCAGCAGCCTCGGCGTACAGCCCACAGATACGCAGTATTTT. The rearrangement uses TRBV5-6 and TRBJ2-3; D gene unclear. Germline CDR1 and CDR2: SGHDT and YYEEEE. The V gene lost 4 bases and the J gene lost 2 bases, with 14 bases spanning the gap. CDR3 length equals 15 residues.

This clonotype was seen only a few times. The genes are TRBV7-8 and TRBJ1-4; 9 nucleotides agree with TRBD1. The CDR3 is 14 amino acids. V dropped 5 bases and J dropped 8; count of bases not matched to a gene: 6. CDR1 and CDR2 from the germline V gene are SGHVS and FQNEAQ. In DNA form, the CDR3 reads TGTGCCAGCAGCAGGGACAGGGTGGGGGAAAAACTGTTTTTT. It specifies CASSRDRVGEKLFF.

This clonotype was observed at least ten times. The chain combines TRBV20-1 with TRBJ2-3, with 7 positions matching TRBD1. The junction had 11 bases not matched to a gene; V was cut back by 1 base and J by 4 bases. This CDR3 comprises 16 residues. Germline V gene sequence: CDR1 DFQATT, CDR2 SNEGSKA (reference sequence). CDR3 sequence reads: CSARGRTTGNADTQYF. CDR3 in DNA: TGCAGTGCTAGAGGGCGGACGACAGGGAACGCAGATACGCAGTATTTT.